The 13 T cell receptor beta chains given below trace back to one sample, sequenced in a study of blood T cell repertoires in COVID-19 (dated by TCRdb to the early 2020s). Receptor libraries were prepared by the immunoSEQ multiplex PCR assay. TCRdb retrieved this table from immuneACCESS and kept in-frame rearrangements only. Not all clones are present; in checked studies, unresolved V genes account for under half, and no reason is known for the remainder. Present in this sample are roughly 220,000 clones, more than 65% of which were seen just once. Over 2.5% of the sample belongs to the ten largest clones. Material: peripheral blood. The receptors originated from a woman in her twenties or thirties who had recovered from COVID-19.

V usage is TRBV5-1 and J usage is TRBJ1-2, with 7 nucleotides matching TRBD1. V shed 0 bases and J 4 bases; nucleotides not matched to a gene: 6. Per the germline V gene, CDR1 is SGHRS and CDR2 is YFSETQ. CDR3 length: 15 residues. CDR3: CASSLDGQELYGYTF. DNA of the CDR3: TGCGCCAGCAGCTTGGATGGACAGGAACTCTATGGCTACACCTTC.

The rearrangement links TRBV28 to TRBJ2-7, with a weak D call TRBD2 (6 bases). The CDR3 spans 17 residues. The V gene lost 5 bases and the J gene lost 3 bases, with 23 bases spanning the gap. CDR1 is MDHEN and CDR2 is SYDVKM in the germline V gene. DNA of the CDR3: TGTGCCAGCAGTCAAGGAGGGGTCCAATCTCGGAGCTACGAGCAGTACTTC. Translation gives CASSQGGVQSRSYEQYF.

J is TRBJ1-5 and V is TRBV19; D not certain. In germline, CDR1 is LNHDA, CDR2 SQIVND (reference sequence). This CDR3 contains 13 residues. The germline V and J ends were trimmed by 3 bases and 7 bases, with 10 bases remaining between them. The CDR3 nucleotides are TGTGCCAGTAGTATGAGGAACGGACAGCCCCAGCATTTT. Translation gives CASSMRNGQPQHF.

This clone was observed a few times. CDR3 DNA: TGTGCCAGTAGTGTGACAGGGGAGCCCTCTGGAAACACCATATATTTT. Encoded protein: CASSVTGEPSGNTIYF. The gene calls are TRBV19 and TRBJ1-3, with 8 bases that match TRBD1. J was trimmed by 0 bases and V by 5 bases; bases with no gene match: 6. Per the germline V gene, CDR1 is LNHDA and CDR2 is SQIVND (reference sequence). The CDR3 sequence is 16 residues long. Full variable domain (rest looked up from reference TRBV19 and TRBJ1-3): DGGITQSPKYLFRKEGQNVTLSCEQNLNHDAMYWYRQDPGQGLRLIYYSQIVNDFQKGDIAEGYSVSREKKESFPLTVTSAQKNPTAFYLCASSVTGEPSGNTIYFGEGSWLTVV.

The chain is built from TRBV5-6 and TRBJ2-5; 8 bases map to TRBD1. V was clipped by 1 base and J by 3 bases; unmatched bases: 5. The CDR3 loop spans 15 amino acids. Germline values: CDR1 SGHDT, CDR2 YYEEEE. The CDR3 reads CASSLKWTGKETQYF. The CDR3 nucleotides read TGTGCCAGCAGCTTGAAGTGGACAGGGAAAGAGACCCAGTACTTC.

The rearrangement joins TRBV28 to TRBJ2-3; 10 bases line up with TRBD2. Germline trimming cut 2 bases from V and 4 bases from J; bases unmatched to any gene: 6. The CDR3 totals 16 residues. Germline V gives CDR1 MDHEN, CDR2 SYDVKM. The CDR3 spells CASSLLAGAFADTQYF. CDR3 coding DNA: TGTGCCAGCAGTTTACTAGCGGGGGCCTTCGCAGATACGCAGTATTTT.

The CDR3 DNA follows: TGTGCCAGCAGCGCCCTAACAGGGGTCACCGGGGAGCTGTTTTTT. The encoded protein is CASSALTGVTGELFF. This chain uses TRBV2 with TRBJ2-2; TRBD1 agrees at 7 bases. The CDR3 loop spans 15 amino acids. Trimming cost V 6 bases and J 4 bases; bases outside gene matches: 8. Germline V gene sequence: CDR1 SNHLY, CDR2 FYNNEI.

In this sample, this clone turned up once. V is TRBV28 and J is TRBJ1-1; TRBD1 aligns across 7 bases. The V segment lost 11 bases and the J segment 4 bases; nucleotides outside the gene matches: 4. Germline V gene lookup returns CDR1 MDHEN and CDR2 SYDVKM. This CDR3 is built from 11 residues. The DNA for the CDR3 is TGTGCCGCGAGGGGGCCCACTGAAGCTTTCTTT. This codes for CAARGPTEAFF.

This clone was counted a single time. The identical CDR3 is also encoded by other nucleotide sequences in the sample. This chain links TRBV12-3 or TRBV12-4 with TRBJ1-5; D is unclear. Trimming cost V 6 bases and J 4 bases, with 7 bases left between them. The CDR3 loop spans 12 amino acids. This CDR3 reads CASSSGNQPQHF. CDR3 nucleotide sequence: TGTGCCAGCAGCTCGGGGAATCAGCCCCAGCATTTT.

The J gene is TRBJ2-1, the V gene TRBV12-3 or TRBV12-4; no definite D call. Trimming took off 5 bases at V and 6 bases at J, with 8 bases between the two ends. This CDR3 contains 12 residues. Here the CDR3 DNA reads TGTGCCAGCAGTACCGACTCCAATGAGCAGTTCTTC. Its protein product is CASSTDSNEQFF.

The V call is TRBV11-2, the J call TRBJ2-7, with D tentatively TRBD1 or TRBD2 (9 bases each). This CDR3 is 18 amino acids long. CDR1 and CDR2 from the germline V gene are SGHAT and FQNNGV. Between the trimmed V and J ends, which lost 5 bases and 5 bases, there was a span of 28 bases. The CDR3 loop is CASSKQGAVRTSVNEQYF. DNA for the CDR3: TGTGCCAGCAGCAAACAGGGGGCCGTGAGGACTAGCGTAAACGAGCAGTACTTC.

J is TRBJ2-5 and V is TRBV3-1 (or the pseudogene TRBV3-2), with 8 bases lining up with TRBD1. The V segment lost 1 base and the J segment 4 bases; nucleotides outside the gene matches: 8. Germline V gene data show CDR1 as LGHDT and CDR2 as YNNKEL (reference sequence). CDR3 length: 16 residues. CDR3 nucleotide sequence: TGTGCCAGCAGCCAAGTTCGCAGGGGGCTAGGAGAGACCCAGTACTTC. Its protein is CASSQVRRGLGETQYF.

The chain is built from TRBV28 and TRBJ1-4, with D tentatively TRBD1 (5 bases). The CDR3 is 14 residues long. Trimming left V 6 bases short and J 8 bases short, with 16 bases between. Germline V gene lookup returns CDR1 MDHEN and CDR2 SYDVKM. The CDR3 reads CASSLYDREEKLFF. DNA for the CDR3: TGTGCCAGCAGCCTATACGACAGAGAGGAAAAACTGTTTTTT.